The clone carrying this TCR beta chain has more than one count but fewer than ten. The germline CDR1 and CDR2 sequences are DFQATT and SNEGSKA (reference sequence). The length of the CDR3 is 14 residues. Deletions cut 6 bases from V and 1 base from J, with 12 bases between. Library preparation (for TCRbeta) was performed with unique molecular identifiers. One entry per CDR3 protein, called by TCRdb with MiXCR from the PCR reads. The data contain over 200,000 distinct CDR3 sequences, around 9.6% of them singletons. This sample is drawn from a study of T-cell reconstitution after alpha-beta-depleted transplantation in children.

The sequence derives from a human donor who donated a stem cell graft to a child with acute lymphoblastic leukemia. Sequenced here: PBMCs from the stem cell graft donor, sampled from the stem cell graft. The J gene is TRBJ2-2, the V gene TRBV20-1; the D gene is possibly TRBD1 (5 bases). CDR3 sequence: CSARSQGNTGELFF. CDR3 nucleotides: TGCAGTGCGCGGTCTCAGGGGAACACCGGGGAGCTGTTTTTT.